This is a list of T cell receptor beta chains from one sample in a study of technical replicates of blood from several donors. Produced via immunoSEQ multiplex PCR; TCRdb's table is partial and in-frame only. The sample has about 73,000 clones; 93% are singletons. Sequences were obtained from T cells isolated from PBMCs. These receptors originate from a human donor in good health. The CDR3 runs from the conserved cysteine through the conserved F or W. The D gene is left open where the match is weak. Clone size is shown for a subset of rows, as once, few, many or a class of expanded clone.

V gene	D gene	CDR3 length	J gene	clone size	CDR3 protein	CDR3 DNA
TRBV30	-	14	TRBJ1-4	-	CAWSYGRGVEKLFF	TGTGCCTGGAGTTACGGCAGGGGAGTTGAAAAACTGTTTTTT
TRBV5-6	-	13	TRBJ2-7	-	CASSLTHSYEQYF	TGTGCCAGCAGCTTGACACATTCCTACGAGCAGTACTTC
TRBV7-9	-	18	TRBJ1-4	once	CASSWEAGRYLTNEKLFF	TGTGCCAGCAGCTGGGAGGCAGGGCGATACTTAACTAATGAAAAACTGTTTTTT
TRBV10-2	-	14	TRBJ1-1	-	CASSEGGAGTEAFF	TGCGCCAGCAGTGAGGGGGGAGCGGGCACTGAAGCTTTCTTT
TRBV6-5	TRBD1	16	TRBJ2-7	-	CASSYQRTGDGYEQYF	TGTGCCAGCAGTTACCAGAGGACAGGGGATGGGTACGAGCAGTACTTC
TRBV11-1	-	15	TRBJ2-7	-	CASSLAAGAGYEQYF	TGTGCCAGCAGCTTAGCTGCAGGGGCTGGCTACGAGCAGTACTTC
TRBV28	-	15	TRBJ2-7	-	CASSFYQGLSYEQYF	TGTGCCAGCAGTTTCTACCAGGGATTATCCTACGAGCAGTACTTC
TRBV11-3	-	16	TRBJ2-5	-	CASSPRSVLYQETQYF	TGTGCCAGCAGCCCCCGGTCGGTCCTGTACCAAGAGACCCAGTACTTC
TRBV4-2	TRBD2	17	TRBJ2-7	once	CASSQSSAAGGGYEQYF	TGTGCCAGCAGCCAATCTTCGGCGGCGGGAGGTGGGTACGAGCAGTACTTC
TRBV7-3	-	13	TRBJ1-2	-	CASSLGKQDGYTF	TGTGCCAGCAGCTTAGGAAAACAGGATGGCTACACCTTC
TRBV27	-	13	TRBJ2-7	-	CASSSKPFYEQYF	TGTGCCAGCAGCTCCAAGCCTTTCTACGAGCAGTACTTC
TRBV28	-	17	TRBJ1-5	-	CASGLTGTHYSNQPQHF	TGTGCCAGCGGTCTCACCGGGACACATTATAGCAATCAGCCCCAGCATTTT
TRBV5-1	TRBD1	16	TRBJ1-3	-	CASSLTGDHSGNTIYF	TGCGCCAGCAGCCTAACAGGGGATCACTCTGGAAACACCATATATTTT
TRBV6-6	TRBD1	15	TRBJ2-3	-	CASGDRGRLKDTQYF	TGTGCCAGCGGGGACAGGGGACGCCTTAAGGATACGCAGTATTTT
TRBV28	TRBD1	15	TRBJ2-1	once	CASSPGGTGGDEQFF	TGTGCCAGCAGTCCTGGGGGGACAGGGGGCGATGAGCAGTTCTTC
TRBV19	TRBD1	14	TRBJ2-5	-	CASRRGHSEETQYF	TGTGCCAGCCGCAGGGGGCACTCAGAAGAGACCCAGTACTTC
TRBV27	-	17	TRBJ2-7	-	CASSLRQSLALTYEQYF	TGTGCCAGCAGTTTACGACAATCCCTAGCGTTAACCTACGAGCAGTACTTC